This entry describes one T cell receptor (beta chain). The target of this receptor is not known. No much larger clone exists at a distance of one base, and base qualities are not known. The entry originates in a study of blood T cell repertoires in COVID-19 (dated by TCRdb to the early 2020s). For the wider study: Samples covering the acute and convalescent phases of COVID-19 were provided by collaborators in the United States, Italy and Spain. The dataset comprised deeply sampled blood TCRbeta repertoires from subjects exposed to, actively infected with, or recovered from COVID-19. The repertoires were released in a freely available public database intended as a resource for research on the immune response to SARS-CoV-2. The material from the prospective study consisted of cDNA or gDNA derived from T cells, B-cell-depleted T cells, or PBMCs. Nearly every sample came with metadata listing a de-identified subject ID, COVID-19 status, age in years and sex. HLA class I and class II types, where available, came from metadata supplied by the sample provider rather than from assay-based typing. The samples were drawn from the first 160 participants of the ongoing ImmuneRACE study and from more than 1,000 subjects provided by 6 global collaborators. Overall results and qualifications from the work: How much clinical and demographic metadata was included differed by source and by participant, and the metadata was provided uncurated.

Participants in the prospective study were aged roughly 18 to 90 years, lived in 24 United States geographic areas, and enrolled through a virtual design. To assign participants to cohorts, the prospective study relied on clinical history that participants themselves reported in a screening survey and a study questionnaire. Each participant in the prospective study had whole blood, serum and a nasopharyngeal or oropharyngeal swab collected by mobile phlebotomists. Prospective study participants could optionally give additional blood draws and questionnaires over a roughly two-month period. Blood samples from the prospective study were shipped frozen or at room temperature prior to DNA extraction. TCRbeta CDR3 regions were amplified from genomic DNA by means of the immunoSEQ Assay, a bias-controlled multiplex PCR. The authors' analysis ran thus. The number of nucleated cells in each sample was estimated from the amplification of reference gene primers within the assay. To quantify the absolute abundance of each unique TCRbeta CDR3 rearrangement, sequence reads were collapsed and filtered. Productive Simpson clonality was computed per sample as the square root of Simpson's diversity index over productive rearrangements. The table comes from immuneACCESS by way of TCRdb, which keeps in-frame sequences with V and J called. Part of the clones is missing from these tables; in studies checked, under half for an unresolved V gene and the rest for unknown reasons. V and J calls and clone size follow that table, whereas D and trimming were derived from the DNA. A total of 260,000 or so clones appear in this sample, 80% to 90% of them only once. About 2.5% of the sample rests with the top ten.

The CDR1 and CDR2 encoded by the germline V gene are MNHEY and SVGAGI. From V the trimming removes 8 bases and from J it removes 7 bases, while the gene matches leave 10 bases of the junction unaccounted for. There are 15 amino acids in the CDR3, from cysteine to phenylalanine inclusive. Only the CDR3 region is kept as DNA, spanning 45 bases read in frame from base 1. The chain links TRBV6-5 with TRBJ1-6, with 8 central nucleotides matching TRBD1. Sequences were obtained from PBMCs or T cells enriched from blood (not recorded which). The TCR sequence derives from a young woman with acute COVID-19. CDR3 region: CASEIDRGINSPLHF. DNA sequence: TGTGCCAGCGAAATAGACAGGGGTATCAATTCACCCCTCCACTTT.